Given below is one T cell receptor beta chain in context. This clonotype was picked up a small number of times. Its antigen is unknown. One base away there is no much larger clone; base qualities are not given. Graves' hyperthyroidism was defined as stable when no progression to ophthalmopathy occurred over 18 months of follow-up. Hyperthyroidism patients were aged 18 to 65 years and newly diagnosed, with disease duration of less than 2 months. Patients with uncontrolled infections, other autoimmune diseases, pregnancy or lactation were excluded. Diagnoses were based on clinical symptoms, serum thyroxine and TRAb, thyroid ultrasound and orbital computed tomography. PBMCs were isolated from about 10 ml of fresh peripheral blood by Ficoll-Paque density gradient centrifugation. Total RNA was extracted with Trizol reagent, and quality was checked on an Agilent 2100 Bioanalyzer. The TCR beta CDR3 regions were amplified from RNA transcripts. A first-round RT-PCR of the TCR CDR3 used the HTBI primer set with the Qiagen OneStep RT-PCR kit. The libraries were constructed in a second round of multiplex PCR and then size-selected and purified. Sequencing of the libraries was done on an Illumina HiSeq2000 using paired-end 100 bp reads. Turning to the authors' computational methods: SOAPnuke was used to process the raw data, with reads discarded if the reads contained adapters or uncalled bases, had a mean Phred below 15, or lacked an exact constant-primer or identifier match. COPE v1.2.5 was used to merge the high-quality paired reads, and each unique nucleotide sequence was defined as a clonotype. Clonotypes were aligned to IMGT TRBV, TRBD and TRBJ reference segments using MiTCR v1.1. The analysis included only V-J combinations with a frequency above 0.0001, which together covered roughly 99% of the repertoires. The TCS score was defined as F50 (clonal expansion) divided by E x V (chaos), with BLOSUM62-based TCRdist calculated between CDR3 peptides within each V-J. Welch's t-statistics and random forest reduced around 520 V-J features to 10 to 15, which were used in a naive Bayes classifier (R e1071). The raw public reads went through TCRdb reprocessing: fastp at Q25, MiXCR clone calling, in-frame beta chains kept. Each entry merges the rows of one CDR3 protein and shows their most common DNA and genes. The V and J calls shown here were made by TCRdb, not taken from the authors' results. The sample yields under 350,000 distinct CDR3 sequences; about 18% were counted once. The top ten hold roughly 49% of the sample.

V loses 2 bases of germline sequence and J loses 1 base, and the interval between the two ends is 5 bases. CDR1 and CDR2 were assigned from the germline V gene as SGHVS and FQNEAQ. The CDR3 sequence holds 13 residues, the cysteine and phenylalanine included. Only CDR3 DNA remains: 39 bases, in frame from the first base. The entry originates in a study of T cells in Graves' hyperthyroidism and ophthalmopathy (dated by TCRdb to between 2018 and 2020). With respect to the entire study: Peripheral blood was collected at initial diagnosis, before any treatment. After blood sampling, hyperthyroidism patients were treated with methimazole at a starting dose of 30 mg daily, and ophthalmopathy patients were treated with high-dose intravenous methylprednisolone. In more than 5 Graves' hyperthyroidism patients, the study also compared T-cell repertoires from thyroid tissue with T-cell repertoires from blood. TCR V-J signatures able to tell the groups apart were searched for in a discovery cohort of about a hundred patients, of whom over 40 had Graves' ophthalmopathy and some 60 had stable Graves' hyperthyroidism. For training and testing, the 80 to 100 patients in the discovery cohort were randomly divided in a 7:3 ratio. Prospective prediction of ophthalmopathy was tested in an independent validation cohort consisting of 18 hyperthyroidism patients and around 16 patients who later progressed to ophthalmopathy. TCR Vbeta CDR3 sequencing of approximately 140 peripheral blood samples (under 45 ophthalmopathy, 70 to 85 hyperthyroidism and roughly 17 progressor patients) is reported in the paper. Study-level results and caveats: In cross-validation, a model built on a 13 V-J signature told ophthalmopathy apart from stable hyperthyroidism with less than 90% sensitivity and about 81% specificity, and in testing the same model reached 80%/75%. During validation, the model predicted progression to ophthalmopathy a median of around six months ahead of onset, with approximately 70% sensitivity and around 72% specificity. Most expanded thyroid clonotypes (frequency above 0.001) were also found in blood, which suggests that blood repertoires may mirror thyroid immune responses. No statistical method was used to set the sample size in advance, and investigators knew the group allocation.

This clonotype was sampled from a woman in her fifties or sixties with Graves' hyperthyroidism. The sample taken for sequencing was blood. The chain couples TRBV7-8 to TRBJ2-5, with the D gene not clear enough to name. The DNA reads TGTGCCAGCAGCTTAAGGGCCCAAGAGACCCAGTACTTC. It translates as CASSLRAQETQYF. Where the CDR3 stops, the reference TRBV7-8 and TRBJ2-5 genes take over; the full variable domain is GAGVSQSPRYKVAKRGQDVALRCDPISGHVSLFWYQQALGQGPEFLTYFQNEAQLDKSGLPSDRFFAERPEGSVSTLKIQRTQQEDSAVYLCASSLRAQETQYFGPGTRLLVL.